What follows are 15 T cell receptor beta chains derived from one specimen sequenced in a study of shared clonotypes between healthy human individuals. Method: immunoSEQ multiplex PCR; TCRdb's copy keeps in-frame clones and lacks some. The data contain millions of clones, 85% to 95% of them seen just once; the ten biggest clones take up about 0.37%. The sample comprised naive CD4+ T cells from PBMCs. Noted subset: CD45RA+ positively selected. All receptors come from a man aged 18 to 29 in good health. Some clones in this sample may be carry-over from other donors' samples.

This chain joins TRBV5-1 and TRBJ2-5; the D gene could be TRBD1 or TRBD2 (5 bases each). CDR3 length equals 15 residues. Germline CDR1 SGHRS, CDR2 YFSETQ. Trimming removed 2 bases at V and 5 bases at J, with 16 bases between. The CDR3 sequence is CASSFSGTPGETQYF. DNA for the CDR3: TGCGCCAGCAGCTTTTCCGGGACCCCGGGGGAGACCCAGTACTTC.

The V gene is TRBV6-6, the J gene TRBJ2-7; TRBD2 might be the D (6 bases). This CDR3 has 15 residues. V lost 4 bases and J lost 3, with 16 bases in between. Germline CDR1 and CDR2: MNHNY and SVGAGI (reference sequence). The CDR3 loop reads CASSSLGGARYEQYF. DNA for the CDR3: TGTGCCAGCAGTTCGCTGGGGGGAGCCCGCTACGAGCAGTACTTC.

This clone has just one count. The chain has TRBV6-1 and TRBJ1-2, with 8 nucleotides matching TRBD1. Losses at the gene ends were 10 bases for V and 0 bases for J; bases not matched to a gene: 7. The germline V gene has CDR1 MNHNS and CDR2 SASEGT. CDR3 length equals 14 residues. The CDR3 sequence: CAIGQGSANYGYTF. In nucleotides, the CDR3 is TGTGCCATCGGACAGGGCTCGGCTAACTATGGCTACACCTTC.

The rearrangement joins TRBV23-1 to TRBJ2-7; D perhaps matches TRBD1 (5 bases). TRBV23-1 is flagged as an ORF with uncertain function. Trimming stripped 2 bases from V and 2 bases from J, with 7 bases between. CDR3 length: 13 residues. CDR3 region: CASSQRGTYEQYF. In DNA, the CDR3 is TGCGCCAGCAGTCAAAGGGGAACCTACGAGCAGTACTTC.

CDR3 coding DNA: TGTGCCAGCAGTGAAGCGCGTCCATCTGGGGCCAACGTCCTGACTTTC. It yields the protein CASSEARPSGANVLTF. The rearrangement uses TRBV2 and TRBJ2-6; D is unclear. Germline values: CDR1 SNHLY, CDR2 FYNNEI. CDR3 size: 16 residues. Trimming stripped 0 bases from V and 1 base from J, with 7 bases between. The full variable domain, with the rest looked up from reference TRBV2 and TRBJ2-6, is EPEVTQTPSHQVTQMGQEVILRCVPISNHLYFYWYRQILGQKVEFLVSFYNNEISEKSEIFDDQFSVERPDGSNFTLKIRSTKLEDSAMYFCASSEARPSGANVLTFGAGSRLTVL.

The chain is built from TRBV13 and TRBJ2-7; D is tentatively TRBD1 or TRBD2 (5 bases each). Germline CDR1 and CDR2: PRHDT and FYEKMQ (reference sequence). V was shortened by 5 bases and J by 2 bases, with 13 bases between the two germline ends. The CDR3 consists of 14 residues. The CDR3 DNA reads TGTGCCAGCAGCCCGGGACGGAAGACCTACGAGCAGTACTTC. This sequence encodes CASSPGRKTYEQYF.

The chain carries TRBV28 and TRBJ2-6; D is perhaps TRBD2 (5 bases). Germline CDR1 and CDR2: MDHEN and SYDVKM. The CDR3 loop spans 15 amino acids. Trimming took 5 bases from V and 4 from J, leaving 12 bases between them. DNA for the CDR3: TGTGCCAGCAGTCTTGAGGGTTCGGGGGCCAACGTCCTGACTTTC. Residues: CASSLEGSGANVLTF.

The chain uses TRBV14 and TRBJ1-6; the match to TRBD1 covers 9 bases. Trimming cost V 3 bases and J 10 bases; bases outside gene matches: 4. The CDR3 is 14 amino acids. Per the germline V gene, CDR1 is SGHDN and CDR2 is FVKESK. The CDR3 DNA sequence: TGTGCCAGCAGCCAGGGACAGGGAAGGTCACCCCTCCACTTT. Amino acid sequence: CASSQGQGRSPLHF.

Turning to this clone: The same CDR3 arises from other DNA sequences in this sample as well. This chain uses TRBV5-4 with TRBJ2-3, with D possibly being TRBD1 (5 bases). The CDR3 is 12 residues long. Per germline, CDR1 SGHNT and CDR2 YYREEE (reference sequence). V lost 3 bases, J lost 3 bases, and 5 bases lay in between. Here the CDR3 DNA reads TGTGCCAGCAGCTCAGGGACAGATACGCAGTATTTT. Translation gives CASSSGTDTQYF.

The J gene is TRBJ2-5, the V gene TRBV5-6, with TRBD1 identical over 8 bases. The junction had 7 bases not matched to a gene; V was cut back by 4 bases and J by 2 bases. Germline CDR1 is SGHDT and CDR2 is YYEEEE. The CDR3 extends over 15 amino acids. Written as DNA, the CDR3 is TGTGCCAGCAGCCACGAGGACAGGGATCAAGAGACCCAGTACTTC. It yields the protein CASSHEDRDQETQYF.

V gene TRBV27 combines with J gene TRBJ2-5; tentatively, D is TRBD2 (5 bases). The CDR3 length is 13 residues. Germline loops: CDR1 MNHEY, CDR2 SMNVEV (reference sequence). Trimming took off 3 bases at V and 4 bases at J, with 9 bases between the two ends. The CDR3 protein is CASSLGSAETQYF. CDR3 DNA: TGTGCCAGCAGTTTGGGTAGCGCAGAGACCCAGTACTTC.

This sequence joins TRBV5-1 and TRBJ2-5; TRBD1 or TRBD2 may be the D gene (6 bases each). The DNA matches TRBJ2-7 better at its end, which makes the J call doubtful. Germline V gene data show CDR1 as SGHRS and CDR2 as YFSETQ. There are 13 residues in the CDR3. The CDR3: CASSLWGAHEQYF. CDR3 DNA sequence: TGCGCCAGCAGCTTGTGGGGGGCCCACGAGCAGTACTTC.

Concerning this clone itself: Other DNA sequences in the same sample also yield this CDR3. This sequence joins TRBV7-2 and TRBJ1-2; D is possibly TRBD1 (5 bases). Trimming cost V 5 bases and J 5 bases, with 12 bases left between them. The CDR3 is 13 amino acids. CDR1 and CDR2 from the germline V gene are SGHTA and FQGNSA. Here the CDR3 reads CASSVGGGYGYTF. For the CDR3, the DNA is TGTGCCAGCAGCGTCGGGGGAGGATATGGCTACACCTTC. Using reference TRBV7-2 and TRBJ1-2 for the parts outside the CDR3, the full variable domain is GAGVSQSPSNKVTEKGKDVELRCDPISGHTALYWYRQSLGQGLEFLIYFQGNSAPDKSGLPSDRFSAERTGGSVSTLTIQRTQQEDSAVYLCASSVGGGYGYTFGSGTRLTVV.

The rearrangement uses TRBV19 and TRBJ2-5, with D tentatively TRBD1 (6 bases). Germline loops: CDR1 LNHDA, CDR2 SQIVND (reference sequence). With 5 bases removed from V and 9 bases from J, the gap between germline ends came to 19 bases. The CDR3 runs 14 residues. CDR3 loop: CASSLGAGKTPQYF. CDR3 DNA: TGTGCCAGTAGTCTGGGGGCAGGGAAGACGCCCCAGTACTTC.

Here the CDR3 reads CASSQTGGRPDYGYTF. In DNA form, the CDR3 reads TGTGCCAGCAGCCAAACAGGGGGGCGGCCGGACTATGGCTACACCTTC. This chain connects TRBV5-4 to TRBJ1-2; the match to TRBD1 covers 8 bases. This CDR3 spans 16 amino acids. V lost 4 bases to trimming and J lost 3 bases; unmatched junction nucleotides: 11. The germline V gene encodes CDR1 SGHNT and CDR2 YYREEE (reference sequence).